Presented here are 21 T cell receptor beta chains from one specimen sequenced in a study of blood T cells in healthy people across ages. Using a J-beta primer mix together with a sample-barcoded 5' primer, a second PCR was run for roughly 7 to 12 cycles. Each CDR3 protein gets one entry after TCRdb re-called the 5' RACE reads with MiXCR. The data show 630,000 or so distinct CDR3 sequences, with roughly 32% seen just once and roughly 15% held by the top ten. Input material: blood. All receptors come from a woman at least 80 years old in good health.

The chain employs TRBV4-1 and TRBJ2-5; TRBD2 matches 7 bases. The better agreement between TRBJ2-7 and the DNA end casts doubt on the J call. This CDR3 region has 15 residues. CDR1 MGHRA and CDR2 YSYEKL come from the germline V gene. CDR3 loop: CASSQDGGGLYEQYF. Here the CDR3 DNA reads TGCGCCAGCAGCCAGGACGGGGGAGGGCTCTACGAGCAGTACTTC.

The table lists this clonotype with many counts. This chain connects TRBV6-1 to TRBJ2-1; 14 bases agree with TRBD2. V gave up 6 bases and J gave up 2 bases; unmatched junction bases: 9. CDR1 MNHNS and CDR2 SASEGT come from the germline V gene. The CDR3 spans 18 residues. The CDR3 is CASSSTSTSGGAYNEQFF. CDR3 nucleotides: TGTGCCAGCAGCTCCACCTCGACTAGCGGGGGGGCCTACAATGAGCAGTTCTTC.

This clonotype was seen repeatedly, ten times or more. The chain has TRBV29-1 and TRBJ1-2; D not resolved. Germline V CDR1 and CDR2: SQVTM, ANQGSEA. V was cut by 4 bases and J by 4 bases, with 10 bases left in between. This CDR3 is built from 12 residues. The CDR3 DNA follows: TGCAGCGTTGCCCAAGGAATCTATGGCTACACCTTC. Translating gives CSVAQGIYGYTF.

V gene TRBV9 combines with J gene TRBJ2-7, with a tentative D call TRBD1 (6 bases). Germline V CDR1 and CDR2: SGDLS, YYNGEE. The CDR3 covers 16 residues. Trimming removed 0 bases from V and 2 bases from J, with 15 bases in between. Written as DNA, the CDR3 is TGTGCCAGCAGCGTAGAAGCCGGGACAAGGACCTACGAGCAGTACTTC. Encoded protein: CASSVEAGTRTYEQYF.

J is TRBJ2-7 and V is TRBV12-3 or TRBV12-4; 9 bases agree with TRBD2. The length of the CDR3 is 13 residues. V lost 6 bases to trimming and J lost 6 bases; unmatched junction nucleotides: 6. The CDR3 is CASRREGGVEQYF. In nucleotides, the CDR3 is TGTGCCAGCAGGCGGGAGGGCGGGGTCGAGCAGTACTTC.

This clonotype occurred many times. The chain carries TRBV29-1 and TRBJ1-1; D perhaps matches TRBD1 (5 bases). There are 13 residues in the CDR3. Germline V gene lookup returns CDR1 SQVTM and CDR2 ANQGSEA. V dropped 8 bases and J dropped 1 base, with 14 bases sitting between them. CDR3 in DNA: TGCAGCTTTACCGGGGCTTCGAACACTGAAGCTTTCTTT. This gives the protein CSFTGASNTEAFF.

In the case of this clonotype: This may come from a read error, since a much larger clone is one base off. The rearrangement uses TRBV14 and TRBJ2-5, with TRBD1 identical over 7 bases. The CDR3 is 17 residues long. Per germline, CDR1 SGHDN and CDR2 FVKESK. The CDR3 nucleotides are TGTGTCAGCAGCCTGCAGCTCTCCGGGACAGTTCAAGAGACCCAGTACTTC. Protein product: CVSSLQLSGTVQETQYF.

Note on this clonotype: This may come from a read error, since a much larger clone is one base off. The J gene is TRBJ2-1, the V gene TRBV5-1; D is possibly TRBD2 (5 bases). CDR1 SGHRS and CDR2 YFSETQ come from the germline V gene. The CDR3 runs 13 residues. This CDR3 is CASSLAGNGERFF. As DNA, the CDR3 is TGCGCCAGCAGCTTGGCGGGAAATGGGGAGCGGTTCTTC.

This clonotype appeared many times. The chain has TRBV7-2 and TRBJ1-1; D is uncertain. The CDR3 spans 14 residues. V was trimmed by 2 bases and J by 3 bases, leaving 10 bases between them. CDR1 is SGHTA, CDR2 FQGNSA, per germline. The CDR3 bases are TGTGCCAGCAGCTTAAAAGGTTTTGACACTGAAGCTTTCTTT. Amino acid sequence: CASSLKGFDTEAFF. Based on the CDR3 plus reference TRBV7-2 and TRBJ1-1, the full variable domain is GAGVSQSPSNKVTEKGKDVELRCDPISGHTALYWYRQSLGQGLEFLIYFQGNSAPDKSGLPSDRFSAERTGGSVSTLTIQRTQQEDSAVYLCASSLKGFDTEAFFGQGTRLTVV.

This chain joins TRBV4-2 and TRBJ2-1; the match to TRBD1 covers 9 bases. Germline CDR1 and CDR2: LGHNA and YNFKEQ. The CDR3 consists of 20 residues. V gave up 1 base and J gave up 2 bases; unmatched junction bases: 15. Written as DNA, the CDR3 is TGTGCCAGCAGCCAAGTTGGATTCTCAACCGGGACAGGGACCTACAATGAGCAGTTCTTC. It translates to CASSQVGFSTGTGTYNEQFF.

This clonotype was detected ten times or more. The chain carries TRBV20-1 and TRBJ2-1, with TRBD2 matching 14 bases. The germline V gene encodes CDR1 DFQATT and CDR2 SNEGSKA (reference sequence). The junction had 6 bases not matched to a gene; V was cut back by 2 bases and J by 6 bases. This CDR3 region has 16 residues. In nucleotides, the CDR3 is TGCAGTGCTAGATCTCCCGGGACTAGCGGGGGCAATGAGCAGTTCTTC. Its translation: CSARSPGTSGGNEQFF.

The chain links TRBV6-1 to TRBJ1-5; D ambiguous. V lost 6 bases to trimming and J lost 6 bases, with 15 bases between them. Germline V gene sequence: CDR1 MNHNS, CDR2 SASEGT. The CDR3 has 14 amino acids. As DNA, the CDR3 is TGTGCCAGCAGGGAGCCTAATGTGGGTCAGCCCCAGCATTTT. Its translation: CASREPNVGQPQHF.

As to this clonotype: It may be a read error: a sequence one base away is much more abundant. The chain carries TRBV7-6 and TRBJ1-6; D gene ambiguous. The germline V gene encodes CDR1 SGHVS and CDR2 FNYEAQ. Trimming stripped 2 bases from V and 8 bases from J, with 10 bases between. This CDR3 is 14 amino acids long. The CDR3 sequence: CASSLSGPDSPLHF. The DNA for the CDR3 is TGTGCCAGCAGCTTAAGTGGGCCCGATTCACCCCTCCACTTT.

This clonotype was detected ten times or more. The V and J genes are TRBV6-5 and TRBJ2-7; 8 bases match TRBD1. The length of the CDR3 is 16 residues. With V trimmed by 4 bases and J by 0 bases, 8 bases remained unmatched. Germline CDR1 and CDR2: MNHEY and SVGAGI. The CDR3 loop is CASSSTDRGVSYEQYF. The CDR3 nucleotides read TGTGCCAGCAGTTCCACCGACAGGGGAGTCTCCTACGAGCAGTACTTC.

This clonotype was seen only a few times. This may be a read error, as it is one base from a much larger clone. The chain couples TRBV6-2 or TRBV6-3 to TRBJ2-6; weak D call: TRBD1 (5 bases). The CDR3 is 15 residues long. The V gene's germline CDR1 is MNHEY and CDR2 SVGEGT. The CDR3 is CASSRDGPGANVRTF. CDR3 nucleotide sequence: TGTGCCAGCAGTCGCGACGGCCCTGGGGCCAACGTCCGGACTTTC.

This clonotype showed up many times. The gene calls are TRBV20-1 and TRBJ1-4; D is perhaps TRBD1 (5 bases). Germline V gene sequence: CDR1 DFQATT, CDR2 SNEGSKA (reference sequence). The CDR3 spans 15 residues. V lost 0 bases and J lost 1, with 9 bases in between. Here the CDR3 reads CSARDTGKTNEKLFF. For the CDR3, the DNA is TGCAGTGCTAGAGATACAGGAAAAACTAATGAAAAACTGTTTTTT.

The V call is TRBV4-1, the J call TRBJ1-2; 9 nucleotides match TRBD1. The ends lost 7 bases at V and 6 bases at J; junction bases unmatched: 18. The CDR3 has 17 amino acids. Germline V gives CDR1 MGHRA, CDR2 YSYEKL. CDR3 sequence (DNA): TGCGCCAGCATCGATTTACCGCAGGGACAGGGCCCACATGGCTACACCTTC. It translates to CASIDLPQGQGPHGYTF.

The rearrangement joins TRBV19 to TRBJ1-1; a possible D gene is TRBD1 (5 bases). Germline lookup yields CDR1 LNHDA and CDR2 SQIVND (reference sequence). V lost 0 bases and J 2 bases, leaving 13 bases between the germline ends. This CDR3 comprises 16 residues. The DNA of the CDR3 is TGTGCCAGTAGTATAGATCAAGGGGAACTTAACACTGAAGCTTTCTTT. Translated, it gives CASSIDQGELNTEAFF. The entire variable domain, with the rest obtained from reference TRBV19 and TRBJ1-1, is as follows: DGGITQSPKYLFRKEGQNVTLSCEQNLNHDAMYWYRQDPGQGLRLIYYSQIVNDFQKGDIAEGYSVSREKKESFPLTVTSAQKNPTAFYLCASSIDQGELNTEAFFGQGTRLTVV.

This clonotype was seen at least ten times. V and J are TRBV18 and TRBJ2-5, with no clear D. This CDR3 contains 13 residues. Germline V gene sequence: CDR1 KGHSH, CDR2 LQKENI. Between the trimmed V and J ends, which lost 3 bases and 4 bases, there was a span of 9 bases. CDR3 region: CASSPGPGETQYF. The DNA for the CDR3 is TGTGCCAGCTCACCGGGCCCGGGAGAGACCCAGTACTTC.

The chain combines TRBV9 with TRBJ2-7; D might be TRBD1 (5 bases). The DNA end lines up better with TRBJ2-5; the J call may be wrong. Germline V gene data show CDR1 as SGDLS and CDR2 as YYNGEE. The CDR3 is 16 amino acids. As DNA, the CDR3 is TGTGCCAGCAGCGTAGACAGGTCCAGCCAGGGAGAGACCCAGTACTTC. Residues: CASSVDRSSQGETQYF.

V and J are TRBV30 and TRBJ1-1; TRBD1 matches at 8 bases. Trimming took 7 bases from V and 5 from J; bases not matched to a gene: 9. The CDR3 length is 13 residues. The germline V gene encodes CDR1 GTSNPN and CDR2 SVGIG (reference sequence). CDR3 sequence: CASEDRVRTEAFF. Here the CDR3 DNA reads TGTGCCTCTGAGGACAGGGTAAGGACTGAAGCTTTCTTT.